These 15 T cell receptor beta chains were all obtained from the same sample, sequenced in a study of T-cell memory formation after mild COVID-19. TCRdb re-analysed the 5' RACE reads in MiXCR, keeping a single row per CDR3 protein. Counted here are about 38,000 distinct CDR3 sequences, over 9.5% occurring once; the ten biggest clones make up about 32%. Specimen: PBMCs or a T cell subset sorted from them (not recorded which). All receptors come from a man in his late teens or twenties who had mild COVID-19 (a few samples of this study predate the infection). Cell type and time point are not known.

This clonotype has ten or more counts. V usage is TRBV4-1 and J usage is TRBJ2-2; TRBD2 matches 12 bases. This CDR3 is 17 amino acids long. V was pared by 4 bases and J by 4 bases, with 7 bases of the junction left unmatched. Germline V gene data show CDR1 as MGHRA and CDR2 as YSYEKL. The CDR3 DNA reads as TGCGCCAGCAGCCTATACTCTAGCGGGGGGGGCACCGGGGAGCTGTTTTTT. Amino acids: CASSLYSSGGGTGELFF.

This clonotype was picked up many times. The rearrangement uses TRBV7-2 and TRBJ2-2; TRBD2 matches 8 bases. The CDR3 consists of 15 residues. Germline CDR1 SGHTA, CDR2 FQGNSA. With 3 bases clipped from V and 4 bases from J, the junction kept 4 bases outside the gene matches. The CDR3, as DNA: TGTGCCAGCAGCTTCAGCGGGGGCGGCACCGGGGAGCTGTTTTTT. This codes for CASSFSGGGTGELFF.

The CDR3 DNA sequence: TGTGCCAGCAGTTGGACTGGACTAGCGGGGGGATCAGATACGCAGTATTTT. This codes for CASSWTGLAGGSDTQYF. The chain recombines TRBV12-3 or TRBV12-4 with TRBJ2-3; 14 bases line up with TRBD2. After removal of 4 bases from V and 4 bases from J, the junction contained 7 bases not matched to a gene. The CDR3 is made up of 17 amino acids.

The sample holds many counts of this clonotype. The rearrangement links TRBV5-1 to TRBJ2-3, with TRBD2 matching over 8 bases. V dropped 5 bases and J dropped 4; count of bases not matched to a gene: 3. Germline lookup yields CDR1 SGHRS and CDR2 YFSETQ. The length of the CDR3 is 13 residues. The CDR3 DNA reads TGCGCCAGCAGACGGGGGGGCCCAGATACGCAGTATTTT. It yields the protein CASRRGGPDTQYF.

The rearrangement joins TRBV6-2 or TRBV6-3 to TRBJ2-3, with D possibly matching TRBD1 (6 bases). From germline, CDR1 is MNHEY and CDR2 SVGEGT. The CDR3 covers 16 residues. Trimming removed 2 bases from V and 3 bases from J, with 15 bases in between. The CDR3 region is CASSYTPGDGTDTQYF. The CDR3 region has the DNA TGTGCCAGCAGTTACACCCCAGGGGACGGAACAGATACGCAGTATTTT.

This clonotype was counted ten times or more. The chain carries TRBV12-3 or TRBV12-4 and TRBJ2-5, with a weak D call TRBD1 (6 bases). The CDR3 spans 13 residues. V was shortened by 6 bases and J by 5 bases, with 13 bases between the two germline ends. CDR3 protein: CASSNTRGETQYF. In nucleotides, the CDR3 is TGTGCCAGCAGCAACACTAGGGGGGAGACCCAGTACTTC.

This clonotype was counted at least ten times. The V gene is TRBV7-9, the J gene TRBJ1-1; TRBD1 matches 9 bases. CDR1 is SEHNR, CDR2 FQNEAQ, per germline (reference sequence). Trimming removed 5 bases from V and 5 bases from J; junction bases left unmatched: 12. The length of the CDR3 is 16 residues. The CDR3 coding sequence is TGTGCCAGCAGCCTTATAACAGGGGGCTCCCGGACTGAAGCTTTCTTT. It encodes CASSLITGGSRTEAFF.

This clonotype occurred many times. The chain recombines TRBV5-1 with TRBJ2-5, with 8 nucleotides matching TRBD2. The CDR3 is made up of 15 amino acids. Losses at the gene ends were 0 bases for V and 9 bases for J; bases not matched to a gene: 10. The germline gives CDR1 SGHRS, CDR2 YFSETQ. DNA of the CDR3: TGCGCCAGCAGCTTGGGCGGGAGGTCCATCGGGGCCCAGTACTTC. Translating gives CASSLGGRSIGAQYF. The variable domain in full, completed from reference TRBV5-1 and TRBJ2-5, reads KAGVTQTPRYLIKTRGQQVTLSCSPISGHRSVSWYQQTPGQGLQFLFEYFSETQRNKGNFPGRFSGRQFSNSRSEMNVSTLELGDSALYLCASSLGGRSIGAQYFGPGTRLLVL.

This clonotype was recorded only once. Possible read error: a much larger clone is one base away. The chain is built from TRBV12-3 or TRBV12-4 and TRBJ2-7, with a tentative D call TRBD1 (6 bases). Between the trimmed V and J ends, which lost 6 bases and 6 bases, there was a span of 15 bases. This CDR3 is 13 amino acids long. The DNA for the CDR3 is TGTGCCAGCAGCAGGGGAAGAATTGGCGAGCAGTACTTC. Its translation is CASSRGRIGEQYF.

This clonotype was found a few times. V usage is TRBV7-9 and J usage is TRBJ2-5; a weak D match, TRBD2 (6 bases). This CDR3 is built from 15 residues. V shed 5 bases and J shed 4 bases, with 17 bases lying between them. Germline V gene data show CDR1 as SEHNR and CDR2 as FQNEAQ (reference sequence). The CDR3 coding sequence is TGTGCCAGCAGCGCCCGGGAGAGGCTCGGAGAGACCCAGTACTTC. The encoded protein is CASSARERLGETQYF.

In the case of this clonotype: This is likely a read error, given that the CDR3 carries no conserved phenylalanine or tryptophan at its end. The chain's CDR3 is CASSPGDEKLFS. The DNA of the CDR3 is TGTGCCAGCAGTCCTGGGGATGAAAAACTGTTTTCT. The V call is TRBV6-2 or TRBV6-3, the J call TRBJ1-4; no clear D. CDR1 is MNHEY, CDR2 SVGEGT, per germline. V was cut by 5 bases and J by 6 bases, with 7 bases left in between. The length of the CDR3 is 12 residues.

The CDR3 bases are TGTGCCAGCAGACGAGGAACAGGGGGCGAAAGGTCTCAGCCCCAGCATTTT. Protein product: CASRRGTGGERSQPQHF. This sequence joins TRBV21-1 and TRBJ1-5; the table gives TRBD1 as D, unverified against the DNA. TRBV21-1 represents a pseudogene. The CDR3 runs 17 residues.

This clonotype was counted many times. This chain joins TRBV20-1 and TRBJ2-7; maybe TRBD1 (5 bases). CDR1 and CDR2 from the germline V gene are DFQATT and SNEGSKA (reference sequence). The CDR3 is made up of 14 amino acids. The germline V and J ends were trimmed by 2 bases and 2 bases, with 13 bases remaining between them. CDR3 DNA: TGCAGTGCTAGACCCCCAGACAGAACCTACGAGCAGTACTTC. Protein: CSARPPDRTYEQYF.

This clonotype was found many times. The V call is TRBV4-3, the J call TRBJ1-3; D is unclear. The CDR3 has 15 amino acids. V was shortened by 1 base and J by 2 bases, with 9 bases between the two germline ends. The germline V gene encodes CDR1 LGHNA and CDR2 YSLEER. The CDR3 DNA reads TGCGCCAGCAGCCAAGCGCGGACGGCTGGAAACACCATATATTTT. As protein: CASSQARTAGNTIYF.

The table lists this clonotype with many counts. CDR3 sequence: CASSYRRGPSNTEAFF. CDR3 DNA: TGTGCCAGCAGTTACAGGAGGGGGCCATCGAACACTGAAGCTTTCTTT. The V call is TRBV6-2 or TRBV6-3, the J call TRBJ1-1; 7 positions match TRBD1. CDR1 is MNHEY, CDR2 SVGEGT, per germline. This CDR3 comprises 16 residues. The J segment lost 1 base and the V segment lost 2 bases, leaving 7 bases of the junction unmatched.